A selection of T cell receptor beta chains follows, all from one sample in a study of naive and memory T cell subsets. TCRdb used MiXCR to reprocess the UMI-ligation and nested PCR reads, holding one entry per CDR3 protein. Of some 150,000 distinct CDR3 sequences in the sample, over 15% are singletons; the top ten hold approximately 0.13%. The sequenced sample consisted of naive CD4+ T cells from blood. These receptors originate from a human donor in good health. Each CDR3 is given with its conserved first and last residue. A D gene is named only where the DNA matches it firmly. Size values are once, few and many counts, or a class for expanded clones, and some rows have none.

TRBD2	TRBV10-3	TRBJ2-1	few	CAIRPGLAGSYNEQFF	TGTGCCATCAGACCGGGACTAGCGGGCAGCTACAATGAGCAGTTCTTC
.	TRBV18	TRBJ1-5	few	CASSPVAGSNQPQHF	TGTGCCAGCTCACCCGTGGCAGGTAGCAATCAGCCCCAGCATTTT
.	TRBV12-3/TRBV12-4	TRBJ2-1	few	CASSRGTGYNEQFF	TGTGCCAGCAGCAGAGGCACAGGGTACAATGAGCAGTTCTTC
TRBD1	TRBV6-1	TRBJ2-7	.	CASSGKTGGEQYF	TGTGCCAGCAGTGGGAAGACAGGGGGCGAGCAGTACTTC
TRBD2	TRBV12-3/TRBV12-4	TRBJ2-3	.	CASSSYLLAGGPREGTQYF	TGTGCCAGCAGTTCCTACCTCCTAGCGGGAGGCCCCCGTGAGGGTACGCAGTATTTT
TRBD2	TRBV3-1	TRBJ2-3	.	CASSQRLAEDTDTQYF	TGTGCCAGCAGCCAGCGACTAGCGGAGGACACAGATACGCAGTATTTT
.	TRBV21-1	TRBJ2-2	.	CASSKGSLADPNTGELFF	TGTGCCAGCAGCAAGGGGTCCCTAGCGGATCCGAACACCGGGGAGCTGTTTTTT
.	TRBV4-1	TRBJ2-7	.	CASSQVGAVSYEQYF	TGCGCCAGCAGCCAAGTCGGAGCCGTGTCCTACGAGCAGTACTTC
.	TRBV7-2	TRBJ2-6	.	CASSFYQGGANVLTF	TGTGCCAGCAGCTTTTATCAGGGCGGGGCCAACGTCCTGACTTTC
TRBD1	TRBV18	TRBJ1-1	.	CASSPPTGVTEAFF	TGTGCCAGCTCACCACCAACAGGGGTCACTGAAGCTTTCTTT
TRBD2	TRBV6-2/TRBV6-3	TRBJ2-1	few	CASSFPSSGRDYNEQFF	TGTGCCAGCAGTTTCCCGAGTAGCGGGAGGGACTACAATGAGCAGTTCTTC
TRBD2	TRBV5-4	TRBJ2-5	.	CASSWGLAGAETQYF	TGTGCCAGCAGCTGGGGACTAGCGGGAGCAGAGACCCAGTACTTC
.	TRBV20-1	TRBJ2-3	.	CSARDVLADTDTQYF	TGCAGTGCTAGAGACGTTTTGGCAGACACAGATACGCAGTATTTT
TRBD2	TRBV5-1	TRBJ2-3	few	CASSLFTSEDTQYF	TGCGCCAGCAGCTTGTTTACTAGCGAAGATACGCAGTATTTT
.	TRBV29-1	TRBJ1-1	.	CSGFGTLNTEAFF	TGCAGCGGTTTCGGGACCCTGAACACTGAAGCTTTCTTT
.	TRBV7-6	TRBJ1-4	.	CASSLVGASGATNEKLFF	TGTGCCAGCAGCTTAGTGGGGGCCAGCGGCGCAACTAATGAAAAACTGTTTTTT
.	TRBV3-1	TRBJ1-5	.	CASSQVSSNQPQNF	TGTGCCAGCAGCCAAGTTAGTAGCAATCAGCCCCAGAATTTT
.	TRBV7-2	TRBJ1-5	few	CASSLEPMDQPQHF	TGTGCCAGCAGCTTGGAGCCAATGGATCAGCCCCAGCATTTT
.	TRBV30	TRBJ1-2	few	CAWSNTRVGTHTF	TGTGCCTGGAGCAATACGAGGGTTGGGACCCACACCTTC
TRBD1	TRBV2	TRBJ2-1	.	CASRSGTGQYNEQFF	TGTGCCAGCAGATCCGGGACAGGGCAATACAATGAGCAGTTCTTC
.	TRBV28	TRBJ1-4	.	CASSHEKLFF	TGTGCCAGCAGCCATGAAAAACTGTTTTTT
.	TRBV2	TRBJ2-5	many	CASSATLRLETQYF	TGTGCCAGCAGTGCCACTCTACGCCTGGAGACCCAGTACTTC
TRBD1	TRBV7-2	TRBJ2-2	many	CASRQGQGDTGELFF	TGTGCCAGCAGACAGGGACAGGGGGACACCGGGGAGCTGTTTTTT
.	TRBV29-1	TRBJ2-1	few	CSVEAPEHNEQFF	TGCAGCGTTGAAGCACCCGAACACAATGAGCAGTTCTTC
.	TRBV19	TRBJ2-5	few	CASSGGETQYF	TGTGCCAGTAGTGGAGGAGAGACCCAGTACTTC
.	TRBV27	TRBJ2-1	.	CASSPWAVSSYNEQFF	TGTGCCAGCAGCCCCTGGGCGGTTAGCTCCTACAATGAGCAGTTCTTC
.	TRBV10-1	TRBJ1-3	.	CASGYDSGNTIYF	TGCGCCAGCGGATACGACTCTGGAAACACCATATATTTT
.	TRBV20-1	TRBJ1-1	many	CSARGTLNTEAFF	TGCAGTGCCCGGGGCACCTTGAACACTGAAGCTTTCTTT
.	TRBV30	TRBJ2-7	few	CAWSRLTSYEQYF	TGTGCCTGGAGTCGGTTGACAAGCTACGAGCAGTACTTC
.	TRBV29-1	TRBJ1-5	.	CSVAGTEGKQPQHF	TGCAGCGTGGCCGGGACGGAGGGCAAACAGCCCCAGCATTTT
.	TRBV4-1	TRBJ2-3	.	CASSQERTVVTQYF	TGCGCCAGCAGCCAAGAGCGAACCGTCGTTACGCAGTATTTT
.	TRBV27	TRBJ2-5	.	CAILDLPQETQYF	TGTGCCATCCTTGACCTACCCCAAGAGACCCAGTACTTC
.	TRBV10-3	TRBJ2-7	.	CAISESSSYEQYF	TGTGCCATCAGTGAGTCAAGTTCCTACGAGCAGTACTTC
TRBD2	TRBV19	TRBJ2-3	few	CASSPLRLAGRPTDTQYF	TGTGCCAGTAGCCCTCTCCGACTAGCGGGAAGACCCACAGATACGCAGTATTTT
TRBD2	TRBV7-9	TRBJ2-7	.	CASSLGLAPYEQYF	TGTGCCAGCAGCTTAGGACTAGCGCCCTACGAGCAGTACTTC
.	TRBV4-3	TRBJ1-2	.	CASSQAVGQSNYGYTF	TGCGCCAGCAGCCAAGCGGTCGGACAGAGTAACTATGGCTACACCTTC
.	TRBV4-3	TRBJ1-2	.	CASSQDSGPNNYGYTF	TGCGCCAGCAGCCAAGATTCAGGCCCGAATAACTATGGCTACACCTTC
.	TRBV10-3	TRBJ2-5	few	CAISETARKTQYF	TGTGCCATCAGTGAGACGGCAAGAAAGACCCAGTACTTC
.	TRBV18	TRBJ1-2	few	CASSPQGQYNYGYTF	TGTGCCAGCTCACCACAAGGACAGTATAACTATGGCTACACCTTC
TRBD2	TRBV3-1	TRBJ2-3	few	CASRMGLAGTTDTQYF	TGTGCCAGCAGGATGGGACTAGCGGGGACCACAGATACGCAGTATTTT
.	TRBV7-9	TRBJ2-4	once	CASSPTGGRTKNIQYF	TGTGCCAGCAGCCCTACAGGTGGTCGAACCAAAAACATTCAGTACTTC
.	TRBV25-1	TRBJ2-1	.	CASSSSRVQFF	TGTGCCAGCAGCAGTTCCCGGGTGCAGTTCTTC
TRBD1	TRBV12-3/TRBV12-4	TRBJ2-7	.	CASQGAVNEQYF	TGTGCCAGCCAGGGGGCGGTCAACGAGCAGTACTTC
.	TRBV28	TRBJ1-6	few	CASSVGQPSSYNSPLHF	TGTGCCAGCAGTGTTGGACAGCCGAGCTCCTATAATTCACCCCTCCACTTT
TRBD2	TRBV12-3/TRBV12-4	TRBJ2-4	few	CASSLANRRLAGDSGRIQYF	TGTGCCAGCAGTTTGGCAAACAGGCGACTAGCGGGAGACTCGGGAAGGATTCAGTACTTC
.	TRBV2	TRBJ2-1	few	CASSTGPPGNEQFF	TGTGCCAGCAGTACCGGACCCCCTGGTAATGAGCAGTTCTTC
.	TRBV18	TRBJ2-2	few	CASSTTAGELFF	TGTGCCAGCTCAACGACAGCCGGGGAGCTGTTTTTT
TRBD2	TRBV5-1	TRBJ2-5	.	CASSLGRRGGSKPETQYF	TGCGCCAGCAGCTTGGGTCGTCGAGGCGGGAGTAAACCAGAGACCCAGTACTTC
.	TRBV12-3/TRBV12-4	TRBJ1-5	.	CASSFSGNQPQHF	TGTGCCAGCAGTTTCTCAGGCAATCAGCCCCAGCATTTT
.	TRBV29-1	TRBJ2-1	few	CSVEDLLEAAISYNEQFF	TGCAGCGTTGAAGATCTTCTGGAAGCGGCAATCTCCTACAATGAGCAGTTCTTC
TRBD1	TRBV5-1	TRBJ2-3	few	CASSYGTATSTDTQYF	TGCGCCAGCAGCTACGGGACAGCAACTAGCACAGATACGCAGTATTTT
TRBD1	TRBV29-1	TRBJ2-7	.	CSVGGGGYEQYF	TGCAGCGTTGGAGGGGGCGGTTACGAGCAGTACTTC
TRBD2	TRBV10-3	TRBJ2-7	few	CAISEYLYASGRAYEQYF	TGTGCCATCAGTGAATACCTTTATGCTAGCGGGAGGGCCTACGAGCAGTACTTC
.	TRBV15	TRBJ2-1	.	CATSREGHYNEQFF	TGTGCCACCAGCAGAGAGGGCCATTACAATGAGCAGTTCTTC
.	TRBV30	TRBJ1-1	.	CAWSEGGAEAFF	TGTGCCTGGAGTGAGGGAGGGGCTGAAGCTTTCTTT
.	TRBV29-1	TRBJ2-7	.	CSVGDSAYEQYF	TGCAGCGTGGGGGACTCCGCCTACGAGCAGTACTTC
TRBD2	TRBV29-1	TRBJ2-5	few	CSVGSGRALETQYF	TGCAGCGTAGGAAGCGGGAGGGCCTTAGAGACCCAGTACTTC